This TCR beta chain was observed in a study of T cells in Graves' hyperthyroidism and ophthalmopathy. Study observations and caveats: Ophthalmopathy could be told apart from stable hyperthyroidism with a 13 V-J model.

In this sample, this clonotype turned up many times. Its antigen is not identified. Amplification targeted TCR beta CDR3 regions from RNA transcripts. Initially, a first-round RT-PCR of the TCR CDR3 employed the HTBI primer set. TCRdb passed the multiplex PCR reads through MiXCR, listing each CDR3 protein once. Of a few hundred thousand distinct CDR3 sequences detected, about half appear once; the ten largest clones hold roughly 19%. CDR3 length equals 14 residues. From germline, CDR1 is SNHLY and CDR2 FYNNEI. The V and J ends lost 6 bases and 0 bases, in that order; junction bases with no gene match: 4.

This receptor was identified in an adult woman with Graves' disease, either hyperthyroidism or ophthalmopathy (not recorded which). The material sequenced was peripheral blood or thyroid tissue (not recorded which). This chain links TRBV2 with TRBJ1-1, with 7 bases identical to TRBD1. DNA of the CDR3: TGTGCCAGCAGCTCTCAGGGGGTGAACACTGAAGCTTTCTTT. Translation: CASSSQGVNTEAFF.